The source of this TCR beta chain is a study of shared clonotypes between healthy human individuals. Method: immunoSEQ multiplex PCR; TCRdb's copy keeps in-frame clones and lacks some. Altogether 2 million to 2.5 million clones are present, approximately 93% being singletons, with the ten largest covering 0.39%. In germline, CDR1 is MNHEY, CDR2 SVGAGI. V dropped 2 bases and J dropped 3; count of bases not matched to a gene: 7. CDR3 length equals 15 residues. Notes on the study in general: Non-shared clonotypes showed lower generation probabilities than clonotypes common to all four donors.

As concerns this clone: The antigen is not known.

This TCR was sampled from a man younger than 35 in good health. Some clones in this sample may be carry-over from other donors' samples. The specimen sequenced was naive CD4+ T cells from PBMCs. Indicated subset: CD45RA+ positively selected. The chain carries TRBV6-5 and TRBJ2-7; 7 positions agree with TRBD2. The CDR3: CASSYGLAELYEQYF. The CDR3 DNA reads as TGTGCCAGCAGTTACGGTCTAGCGGAACTCTACGAGCAGTACTTC.